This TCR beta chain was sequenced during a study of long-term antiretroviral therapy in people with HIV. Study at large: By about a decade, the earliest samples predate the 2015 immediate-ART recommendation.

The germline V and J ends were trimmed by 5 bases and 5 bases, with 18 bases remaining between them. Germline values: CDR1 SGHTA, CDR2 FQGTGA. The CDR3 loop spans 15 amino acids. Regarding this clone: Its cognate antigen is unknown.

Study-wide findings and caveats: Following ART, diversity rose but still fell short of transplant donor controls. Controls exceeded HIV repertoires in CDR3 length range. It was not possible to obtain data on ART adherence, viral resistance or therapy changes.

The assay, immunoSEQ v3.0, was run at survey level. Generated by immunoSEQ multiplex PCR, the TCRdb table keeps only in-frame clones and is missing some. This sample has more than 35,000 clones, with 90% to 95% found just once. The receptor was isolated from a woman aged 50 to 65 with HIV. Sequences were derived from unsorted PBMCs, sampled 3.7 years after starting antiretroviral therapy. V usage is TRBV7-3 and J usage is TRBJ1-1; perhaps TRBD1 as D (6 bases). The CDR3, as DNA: TGTGCCAGCAGCCAAAACAGGGTTCTGGGGACTGAAGCTTTCTTT. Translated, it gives CASSQNRVLGTEAFF.